This is a list of T cell receptor beta chains from one sample in a study of T cells after yellow fever vaccination. TCRdb reprocessed the 5' RACE reads with MiXCR, giving one entry per CDR3 protein. This table holds some 400,000 distinct CDR3 sequences, under 20% found once. Material: PBMCs, obtained before the yellow fever booster vaccination. Every receptor here comes from a man younger than 35 who received the YFV17D yellow fever vaccine. The CDR3 runs from the conserved cysteine through the conserved F or W. Fields, in order: J gene, clone size, V gene, D gene, CDR3 length, CDR3 DNA, CDR3 protein. The D gene is left open where the match is weak. Clone size is shown for a subset of rows, as once, few, many or a class of expanded clone.

J: TRBJ1-5; size: few; V: TRBV20-1; D: TRBD1; length: 12; DNA: TGCAGTGCGAGGACAGGAGATCAGCCCCAGCATTTT; CDR3: CSARTGDQPQHF
J: TRBJ2-3; size: few; V: TRBV5-1; D: NA; length: 16; DNA: TGCGCCAGCAGCTCGGGAGCGGGACAGGACACAGATACGCAGTATTTT; CDR3: CASSSGAGQDTDTQYF
J: TRBJ1-1; size: NA; V: TRBV7-9; D: NA; length: 15; DNA: TGTGCCAGCAGCTTAGTTGGCAGGGGCGGCACTGAAGCTTTCTTT; CDR3: CASSLVGRGGTEAFF
J: TRBJ2-7; size: few; V: TRBV7-2; D: TRBD1; length: 15; DNA: TGTGCCAGCAGCCAGGGGCAGGGGGCGGTCAGCGAGCAGTACTTC; CDR3: CASSQGQGAVSEQYF
J: TRBJ2-2; size: NA; V: TRBV12-3/TRBV12-4; D: NA; length: 14; DNA: TGTGCCAGCAGGGTGACAGGCAACACCGGGGAGCTGTTTTTT; CDR3: CASRVTGNTGELFF
J: TRBJ1-2; size: few; V: TRBV18; D: NA; length: 16; DNA: TGTGCCAGCTCATACCCCGGGGCCCAAGGGGACTATGGCTACACCTTC; CDR3: CASSYPGAQGDYGYTF
J: TRBJ2-7; size: NA; V: TRBV7-2; D: NA; length: 14; DNA: TGTGCCAGCAGCTCGGACGAAACCTCCTACGAGCAGTACTTC; CDR3: CASSSDETSYEQYF
J: TRBJ2-3; size: NA; V: TRBV18; D: NA; length: 14; DNA: TGTGCCAGCTCATCGACGGTCGGCGGGGATACGCAGTATTTT; CDR3: CASSSTVGGDTQYF
J: TRBJ1-6; size: NA; V: TRBV30; D: TRBD1; length: 12; DNA: TGTGCCTTCACAGGGGGAGCGCCACCCCTCCACTTT; CDR3: CAFTGGAPPLHF
J: TRBJ2-4; size: NA; V: TRBV12-3/TRBV12-4; D: NA; length: 14; DNA: TGTGCCAGCAGTTTGCCGGTAGCCCAAAACATTCAGTACTTC; CDR3: CASSLPVAQNIQYF
J: TRBJ2-5; size: NA; V: TRBV7-8; D: TRBD2; length: 15; DNA: TGTGCCAGCAACTCTCCTGCTGCGGGGGAAGAGACCCAGTACTTC; CDR3: CASNSPAAGEETQYF
J: TRBJ2-1; size: many; V: TRBV4-2; D: NA; length: 15; DNA: TGTGCCAGCAGCCAAGAGCGACAGATTTACAATGAGCAGTTCTTC; CDR3: CASSQERQIYNEQFF
J: TRBJ2-5; size: NA; V: TRBV11-2; D: TRBD1; length: 14; DNA: TGTGCCAGCAGCTCGACAGGGAACCAAGAGACCCAGTACTTC; CDR3: CASSSTGNQETQYF
J: TRBJ1-3; size: NA; V: TRBV29-1; D: NA; length: 12; DNA: TGCAGCGTTTCCGGCTCTGGATACACCATATATTTT; CDR3: CSVSGSGYTIYF
J: TRBJ1-1; size: NA; V: TRBV5-6; D: NA; length: 15; DNA: TGTGCCAGCAGCCGGGACTATGGGGGCTCAACTGAAGCTTTCTTT; CDR3: CASSRDYGGSTEAFF
J: TRBJ1-1; size: few; V: TRBV15; D: NA; length: 12; DNA: TGTGCCACCAGCAGACCAGGCACTGAAGCTTTCTTT; CDR3: CATSRPGTEAFF
J: TRBJ1-5; size: few; V: TRBV5-1; D: TRBD1; length: 16; DNA: TGCGCCAGCAGCCCAGGACAGGGGGCTTTCAATCAGCCCCAGCATTTT; CDR3: CASSPGQGAFNQPQHF
J: TRBJ1-2; size: few; V: TRBV5-1; D: NA; length: 15; DNA: TGCGCCAGCAGCTTGGCTTGGGGGGGCGCGAGAGGCTACACCTTC; CDR3: CASSLAWGGARGYTF
J: TRBJ1-5; size: NA; V: TRBV7-9; D: NA; length: 14; DNA: TGTGCCAGCAGCGACCACAGGGCCAGGGAGCCCCAGCATTTT; CDR3: CASSDHRAREPQHF
J: TRBJ2-6; size: few; V: TRBV6-2/TRBV6-3; D: NA; length: 15; DNA: TGTGCCAGCAGTTACGCCGGGGACGGGGCCAACGTCCTGACTTTC; CDR3: CASSYAGDGANVLTF
J: TRBJ2-1; size: NA; V: TRBV20-1; D: NA; length: 13; DNA: TGCAGTGCCGCGTGGAGCTCCTACAATGAGCAGTTCTTC; CDR3: CSAAWSSYNEQFF
J: TRBJ2-2; size: NA; V: TRBV4-2; D: NA; length: 15; DNA: TGTGCCAGCAGCCAGTCTGTAGGGGACACCGGGGAGCTGTTTTTT; CDR3: CASSQSVGDTGELFF
J: TRBJ1-1; size: few; V: TRBV18; D: NA; length: 14; DNA: TGTGCCAGCTCGCCCCTCCAGGGTTTCCCTGAAGCTTTCTTT; CDR3: CASSPLQGFPEAFF